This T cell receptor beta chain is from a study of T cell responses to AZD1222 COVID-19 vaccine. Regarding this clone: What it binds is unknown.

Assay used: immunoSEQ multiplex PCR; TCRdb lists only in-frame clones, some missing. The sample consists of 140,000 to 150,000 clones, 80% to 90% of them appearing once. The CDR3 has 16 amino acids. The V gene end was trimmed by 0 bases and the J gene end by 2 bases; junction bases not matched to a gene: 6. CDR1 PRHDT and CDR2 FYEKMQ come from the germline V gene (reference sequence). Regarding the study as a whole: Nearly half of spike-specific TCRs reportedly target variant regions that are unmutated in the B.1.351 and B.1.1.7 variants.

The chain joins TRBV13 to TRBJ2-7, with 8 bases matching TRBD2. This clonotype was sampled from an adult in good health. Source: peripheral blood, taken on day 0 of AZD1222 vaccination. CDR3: CASSLGLAGATYEQYF. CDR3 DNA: TGTGCCAGCAGCTTAGGCCTAGCGGGCGCGACCTACGAGCAGTACTTC.